The sequence of this T cell receptor (beta chain) was determined in a study of T cells after yellow fever vaccination. Study-level information: Fractions with few cells were prepared using SMART-Seq v4 Ultra Low Input.

One entry per CDR3 protein results from TCRdb running MiXCR on the 5' RACE reads. The sample yields 400,000 or so distinct CDR3 sequences, over 5% seen once. Trimming removed 3 bases from V and 5 bases from J; junction bases left unmatched: 2. CDR1 is SGHTA, CDR2 FQGNSA, per germline. This CDR3 region has 13 residues. This clonotype was observed a handful of times. The clonotype comes from a man aged 25-40 years who received the YFV17D yellow fever vaccine. The rearrangement links TRBV7-2 to TRBJ2-7; 9 positions match TRBD2. Sequencing was performed on PBMCs, taken 5 days after the yellow fever booster vaccination. This CDR3 is CASSFSGSDEQYF. The DNA for the CDR3 is TGTGCCAGCAGCTTTAGCGGGAGTGACGAGCAGTACTTC.